The rows below give T cell receptor beta chains drawn from one sample of a study of T cell responses to AZD1222 COVID-19 vaccine. The repertoire was sequenced with immunoSEQ multiplex PCR; TCRdb's copy has only in-frame clones and lacks some. Among roughly 130,000 clones, more than 85% were seen once, and the ten largest hold about 2.7%. This specimen consisted of peripheral blood, obtained on day 0 of AZD1222 vaccination. These receptors were taken from an adult in good health. The CDR3 runs from the conserved cysteine through the conserved F or W. The D gene is left open where the match is weak. Size is omitted from some rows. Given values are once, few, many or a class for expanded clones.

>TRBD1|.|TRBV19
CASRAPGQGNSPLHF
>.|.|TRBV18
CASSPQSSYNEQFF
>.|.|TRBV24-1
CATSAGEGRPGGYGYTF
>TRBD2|.|TRBV5-5
CASSWRRGSGIPDTQYF
>TRBD2|.|TRBV19
CASSKGQGGTETQYF
>TRBD1|.|TRBV19
CASRTLGQGGVDEQFF
>.|.|TRBV2
CASSGRTNYGYTF
>.|.|TRBV9
CASSVGGPEAFF
>TRBD2|once|TRBV4-3
CASSQEKNSGDYNEQFF
>TRBD2|.|TRBV28
CASSFFPGLSVSLKETQYF
>.|.|TRBV2
CASSFPVPLHF
>TRBD1|.|TRBV18
CASSPVTGGVDEQFF
>.|.|TRBV5-6
CASSLESTGWLNNEQFF
>.|.|TRBV27
CASSLSVRVRFPPQETQYF
>.|.|TRBV21-1
CASPEPPSLVYGYTF
>.|.|TRBV7-7
CASSLDSYNEQFF
>TRBD2|.|TRBV4-3
CASSLAGGRADTQYF
>TRBD1|.|TRBV18
CASSPRGQGGNQPQHF
>.|.|TRBV4-1
CASSLDQNIQYF
>TRBD2|.|TRBV7-9
CASSFPSGTTKGEQFF
>.|.|TRBV19
CASSIWGYGYTF
>TRBD2|.|TRBV19
CASSISPLAGGYEQYF
>.|.|TRBV11-3
CASSPGSGQETQYF
>.|.|TRBV6-5
CASSPALNQPQHF
>TRBD2|.|TRBV18
CASATAGGAYEQYF
>TRBD2|.|TRBV29-1
CSVDGTSGRGETQYF
>.|.|TRBV7-2
CASSTIPYGYTF
>.|.|TRBV4-1
CASSQAGTQYF
>.|.|TRBV18
CASSSDRSYTEAFF
>TRBD2|.|TRBV6-5
CASSSTSGRAYEQYF
>.|.|TRBV6-2/TRBV6-3
CASSYGHSRGYEQYF
>.|.|TRBV27
CASSLSGQANYGYTF
>.|.|TRBV6-2/TRBV6-3
CASSYWAEEAFF
>.|.|TRBV3-1/TRBV3-2
CASSQVRNEQFF
>.|.|TRBV14
CASSHRTGQGRSYEQYF
>TRBD1|.|TRBV6-5
CASILDRGEEKLFF
>TRBD1|.|TRBV6-5
CASSYSGTGRYGYTF
>.|.|TRBV6-5
CASRTEKLVNTEAFF
>.|.|TRBV6-5
CASSYLKGLAKNIQYF
>.|.|TRBV7-9
CASRETGVTEAFF
>.|.|TRBV2
CASGSSKMHEQFF
>.|.|TRBV24-1
CATSDLEYNEQFF
>.|once|TRBV29-1
CSVHLLGRGSEQYF
>.|.|TRBV7-6
CASSRRQDTEAFF
>.|.|TRBV5-8
CANRLGRRNTEAFF
>TRBD2|.|TRBV7-8
CASSSRLAGVYEQYF
>.|.|TRBV2
CASRVDLTGNTIYF
>TRBD1|.|TRBV2
CARWGQQKNTEAFF
>.|.|TRBV20-1
CSARGGSPLHF
>.|.|TRBV9
CASSVDGGAPPSSYNEQFF
>.|.|TRBV7-9
CASSQYGPRDTEAFF
>TRBD1|.|TRBV29-1
CSVSGTGYTEAFF
>.|.|TRBV5-6
CASSLLADTIYF
>.|.|TRBV7-2
CASSQFSTVDEQFF
>TRBD2|.|TRBV5-4
CASSGPGLAGLEQFF